This T cell receptor (beta chain) was identified during a study of blood T cell repertoires in COVID-19. Sequenced by immunoSEQ multiplex PCR; TCRdb stores in-frame clones only, minus some. This sample carries a few hundred thousand clones, 75% to 90% of them seen once, and the ten largest clones take approximately 2%. The V gene lost 3 bases and the J gene lost 7 bases, with 20 bases spanning the gap. CDR3 size: 16 residues. Germline V gives CDR1 SGHNT, CDR2 YYREEE (reference sequence). The sequenced sample consisted of peripheral blood. This chain links TRBV5-4 with TRBJ1-5; D call uncertain. This sequence originates from a woman younger than 45 who had recovered from COVID-19. The CDR3 protein is CASSSNPGKSAQPQHF. The CDR3 nucleotides are TGTGCCAGCAGCTCCAACCCGGGGAAGTCGGCCCAGCCCCAGCATTTT.